This TCR beta chain stems from a study of T cell changes during pregnancy in multiple sclerosis. V lost 1 base and J lost 5, with 6 bases in between. Germline V gene lookup returns CDR1 LGHNA and CDR2 YNFKEQ. The CDR3 totals 12 residues. TCRdb's copy holds only in-frame clones and misses some; the assay was immunoSEQ multiplex PCR. The sample consists of 85,000 to 90,000 clones, nearly 95% of them appearing once. V and J are TRBV4-2 and TRBJ2-7; no clear D. The sequenced sample was peripheral blood, obtained after pregnancy. The TCR comes from a female donor in good health, enrolled as a control in a pregnancy study. Here the CDR3 reads CASSQGTDEQYF. As DNA, the CDR3 is TGTGCCAGCAGCCAAGGAACGGACGAGCAGTACTTC.